Here is one T cell receptor beta chain with its context. The record originates from a study of CD8 T cells in Susac syndrome. The sequenced target, TCR beta, came from blood CD8+ and CD4+ T cells. It was negative isolation that provided the CD8+ and CD4+ T cells, whereas TEMRA cells were enriched by FACS. RNA totalling about 0.45 to 1 ug underwent reverse transcription with random hexamers. The amplification used immunoSEQ multiplex PCR on TCR beta CDR3; it spanned 54 Vbeta and 13 Jbeta. TCRdb passed the immunoSEQ multiplex PCR reads through MiXCR, listing each CDR3 protein once. The sample holds some 100,000 distinct CDR3 sequences; about 95% are singletons and the top ten take 0.09% to 0.1%. V was cut by 5 bases and J by 4 bases, with 6 bases left in between. From germline, CDR1 is SGHRS and CDR2 YFSETQ. CDR3 length: 12 amino acids.

The clonotype was recovered from a human donor in good health. The chain links TRBV5-1 to TRBJ2-2; D not certain. The sample comprised CD4+ T cells from PBMCs. The DNA of the CDR3 is TGCGCCAGCAGGCAGATCACCGGGGAGCTGTTTTTT. It specifies CASRQITGELFF. The variable domain in full, with the rest retrieved from reference TRBV5-1 and TRBJ2-2, is KAGVTQTPRYLIKTRGQQVTLSCSPISGHRSVSWYQQTPGQGLQFLFEYFSETQRNKGNFPGRFSGRQFSNSRSEMNVSTLELGDSALYLCASRQITGELFFGEGSRLTVL.